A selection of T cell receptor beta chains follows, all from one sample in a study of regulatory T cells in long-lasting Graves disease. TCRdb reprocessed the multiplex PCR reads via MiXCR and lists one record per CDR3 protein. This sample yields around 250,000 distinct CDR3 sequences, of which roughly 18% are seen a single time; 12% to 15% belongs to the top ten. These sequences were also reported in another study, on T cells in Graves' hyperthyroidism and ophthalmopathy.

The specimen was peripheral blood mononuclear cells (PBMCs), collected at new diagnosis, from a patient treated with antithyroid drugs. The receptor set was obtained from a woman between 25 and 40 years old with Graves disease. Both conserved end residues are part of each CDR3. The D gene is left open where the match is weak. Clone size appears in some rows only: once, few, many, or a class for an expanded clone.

CDR3: CASTGLADTGELFF
DNA: TGTGCCAGCACGGGACTAGCGGACACCGGGGAGCTGTTTTTT
D: TRBD2
J: TRBJ2-2
size: many
V: TRBV12-3/TRBV12-4

CDR3: CASSPFAGRRTYEQYF
DNA: TGTGCCAGCAGTCCCTTCGCAGGGCGGCGAACCTACGAGCAGTACTTC
D: .
J: TRBJ2-7
size: many
V: TRBV7-9

CDR3: CASSQNRGYSYGYTF
DNA: TGTGCCAGCAGCCAAAACAGGGGCTATTCCTATGGCTACACCTTC
D: TRBD1
J: TRBJ1-2
size: many
V: TRBV16

CDR3: CASSVLGTDTEAFF
DNA: TGTGCCAGCAGCGTATTAGGGACGGACACTGAAGCTTTCTTT
D: .
J: TRBJ1-1
size: .
V: TRBV9

CDR3: CASGDRVFNEQFF
DNA: TGTGCTAGTGGCGACAGGGTCTTCAATGAGCAGTTCTTC
D: TRBD1
J: TRBJ2-1
size: many
V: TRBV12-5

CDR3: CASRTQGDNGYTF
DNA: TGTGCCAGCAGGACACAGGGGGATAATGGCTACACCTTC
D: TRBD1
J: TRBJ1-2
size: many
V: TRBV27

CDR3: CASSSAIGTSGEGEQFF
DNA: TGTGCCAGCAGCTCCGCTATCGGGACTAGCGGGGAGGGTGAGCAGTTCTTC
D: TRBD2
J: TRBJ2-1
size: .
V: TRBV7-8

CDR3: CASSFRGVGEKLFF
DNA: TGCGCCAGCAGCTTCAGGGGAGTGGGGGAAAAACTGTTTTTT
D: .
J: TRBJ1-4
size: many
V: TRBV5-1

CDR3: CASSQAVSRVRGELFF
DNA: TGCGCCAGCAGCCAAGCGGTTAGTCGCGTACGCGGGGAGCTGTTTTTT
D: .
J: TRBJ2-2
size: few
V: TRBV4-1

CDR3: CASSLRPQTGELFF
DNA: TGTGCCAGCAGCTTGCGGCCGCAGACCGGGGAGCTGTTTTTT
D: .
J: TRBJ2-2
size: .
V: TRBV5-4

CDR3: CASSYSLDSEETQYF
DNA: TGTGCCAGCAGTTATTCTTTGGACAGCGAAGAGACCCAGTACTTC
D: .
J: TRBJ2-5
size: .
V: TRBV6-2/TRBV6-3